This entry features one T cell receptor beta chain sequence. TCRdb's table, derived via immunoSEQ multiplex PCR, lists solely in-frame clones and lacks some. The data contain some 71,000 clones, about 90% of them seen just once; the ten biggest clones take up about 5%. The data are from a study of blood T cell repertoires in COVID-19. V was pared by 3 bases and J by 3 bases, with 12 bases of the junction left unmatched. CDR1 is MNHEY, CDR2 SMNVEV, per germline (reference sequence). This CDR3 has 17 residues. The rearrangement uses TRBV27 and TRBJ1-2; 8 positions match TRBD1. This sequence was found in a man between 45 and 60 years old with acute or convalescent COVID-19. Sequencing was performed on peripheral blood. The DNA for the CDR3 is TGTGCCAGCAGTTTTACTCAGCGGCAGGGGGCCTACTATGGCTACACCTTC. Amino acids: CASSFTQRQGAYYGYTF.